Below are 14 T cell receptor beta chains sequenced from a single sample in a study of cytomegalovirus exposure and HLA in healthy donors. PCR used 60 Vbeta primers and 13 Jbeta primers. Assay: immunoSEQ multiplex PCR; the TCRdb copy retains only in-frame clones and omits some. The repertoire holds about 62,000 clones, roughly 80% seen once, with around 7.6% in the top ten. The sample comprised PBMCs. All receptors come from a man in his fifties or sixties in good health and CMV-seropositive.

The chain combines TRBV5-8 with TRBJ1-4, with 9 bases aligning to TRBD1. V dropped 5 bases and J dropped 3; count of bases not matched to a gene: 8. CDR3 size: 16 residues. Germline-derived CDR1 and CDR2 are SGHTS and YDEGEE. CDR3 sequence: CASSLYRGQANEKLFF. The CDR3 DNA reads TGTGCCAGCAGTCTTTACAGGGGGCAGGCTAATGAAAAACTGTTTTTT.

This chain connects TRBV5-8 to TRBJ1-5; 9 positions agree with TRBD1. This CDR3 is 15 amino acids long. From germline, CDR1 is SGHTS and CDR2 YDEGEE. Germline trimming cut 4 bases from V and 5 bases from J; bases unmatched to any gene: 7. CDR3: CASSRTGASDQPQHF. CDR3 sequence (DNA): TGTGCCAGCAGCAGGACAGGGGCTTCCGATCAGCCCCAGCATTTT.

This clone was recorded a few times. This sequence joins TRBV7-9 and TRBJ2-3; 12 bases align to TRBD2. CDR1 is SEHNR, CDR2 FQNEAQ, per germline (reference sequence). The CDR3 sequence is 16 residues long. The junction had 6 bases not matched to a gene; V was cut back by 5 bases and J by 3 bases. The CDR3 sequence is CASSPGLAGRTDTQYF. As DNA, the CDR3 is TGTGCCAGCAGCCCCGGACTAGCGGGAAGAACAGATACGCAGTATTTT.

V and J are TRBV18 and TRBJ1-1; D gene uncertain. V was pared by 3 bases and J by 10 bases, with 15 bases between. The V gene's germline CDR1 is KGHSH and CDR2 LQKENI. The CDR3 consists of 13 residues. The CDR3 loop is CASSPAAGFPAFF. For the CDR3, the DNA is TGTGCCAGCTCACCGGCGGCCGGCTTTCCAGCTTTCTTT. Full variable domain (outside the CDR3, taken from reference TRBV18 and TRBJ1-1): NAGVMQNPRHLVRRRGQEARLRCSPMKGHSHVYWYRQLPEEGLKFMVYLQKENIIDESGMPKERFSAEFPKEGPSILRIQQVVRGDSAAYFCASSPAAGFPAFFGQGTRLTVV.

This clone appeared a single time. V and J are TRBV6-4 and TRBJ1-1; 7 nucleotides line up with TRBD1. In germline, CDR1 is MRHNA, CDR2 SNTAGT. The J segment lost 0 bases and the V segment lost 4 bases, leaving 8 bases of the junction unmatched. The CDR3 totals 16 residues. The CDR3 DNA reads TGTGCCAGCAGTGTATCCACGACAGGGATGAACACTGAAGCTTTCTTT. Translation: CASSVSTTGMNTEAFF.

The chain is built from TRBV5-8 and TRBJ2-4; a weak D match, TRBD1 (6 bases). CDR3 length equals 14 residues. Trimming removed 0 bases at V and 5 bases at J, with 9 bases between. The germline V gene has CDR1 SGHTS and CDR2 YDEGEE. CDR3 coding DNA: TGTGCCAGCAGCTTGGCCGGGACACAAAACATTCAGTACTTC. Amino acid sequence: CASSLAGTQNIQYF. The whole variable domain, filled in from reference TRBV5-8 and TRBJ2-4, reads EAGVTQSPTHLIKTRGQQATLRCSPISGHTSVYWYQQALGLGLQFLLWYDEGEERNRGNFPPRFSGRQFPNYSSELNVNALELEDSALYLCASSLAGTQNIQYFGAGTRLSVL.

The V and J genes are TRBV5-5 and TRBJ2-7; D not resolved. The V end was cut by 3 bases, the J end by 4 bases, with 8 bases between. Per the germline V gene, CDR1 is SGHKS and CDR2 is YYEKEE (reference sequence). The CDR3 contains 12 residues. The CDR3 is CASSSLTYEQYF. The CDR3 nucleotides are TGTGCCAGCAGCTCCCTTACTTACGAGCAGTACTTC. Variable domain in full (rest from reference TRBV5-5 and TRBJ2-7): DAGVTQSPTHLIKTRGQQVTLRCSPISGHKSVSWYQQVLGQGPQFIFQYYEKEERGRGNFPDRFSARQFPNYSSELNVNALLLGDSALYLCASSSLTYEQYFGPGTRLTVT.

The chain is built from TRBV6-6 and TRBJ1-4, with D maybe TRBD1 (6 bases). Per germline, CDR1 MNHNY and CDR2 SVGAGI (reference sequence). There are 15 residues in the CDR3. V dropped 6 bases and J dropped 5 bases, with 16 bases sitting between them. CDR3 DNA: TGTGCCAGCAGACTAAGTCAGGGGACGAATGAAAAACTGTTTTTT. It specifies CASRLSQGTNEKLFF.

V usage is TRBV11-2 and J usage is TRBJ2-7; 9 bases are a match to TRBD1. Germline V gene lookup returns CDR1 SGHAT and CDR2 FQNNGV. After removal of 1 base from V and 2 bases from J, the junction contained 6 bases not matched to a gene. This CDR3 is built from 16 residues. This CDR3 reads CASSLGPQGAAYEQYF. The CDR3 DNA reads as TGTGCCAGCAGCTTAGGCCCACAGGGGGCGGCCTACGAGCAGTACTTC.

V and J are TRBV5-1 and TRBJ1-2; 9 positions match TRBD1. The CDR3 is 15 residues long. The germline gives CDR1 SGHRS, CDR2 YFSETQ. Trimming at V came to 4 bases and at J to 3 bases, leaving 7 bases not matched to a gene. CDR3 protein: CASSKDRGDDYGYTF. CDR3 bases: TGCGCCAGCAGCAAGGACAGGGGAGACGACTATGGCTACACCTTC. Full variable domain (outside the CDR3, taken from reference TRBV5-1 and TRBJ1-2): KAGVTQTPRYLIKTRGQQVTLSCSPISGHRSVSWYQQTPGQGLQFLFEYFSETQRNKGNFPGRFSGRQFSNSRSEMNVSTLELGDSALYLCASSKDRGDDYGYTFGSGTRLTVV.

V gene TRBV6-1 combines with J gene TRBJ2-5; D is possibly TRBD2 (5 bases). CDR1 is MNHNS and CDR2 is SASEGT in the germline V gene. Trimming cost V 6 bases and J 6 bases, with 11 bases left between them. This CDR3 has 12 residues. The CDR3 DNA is TGTGCCAGCAGGCCTACCGGGAAGACCCAGTACTTC. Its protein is CASRPTGKTQYF.

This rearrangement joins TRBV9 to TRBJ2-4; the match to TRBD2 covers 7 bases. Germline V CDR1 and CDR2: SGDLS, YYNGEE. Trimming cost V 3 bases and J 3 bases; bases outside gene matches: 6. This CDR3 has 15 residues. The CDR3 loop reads CASSGGAGSKNIQYF. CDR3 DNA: TGTGCCAGCAGCGGAGGAGCGGGAAGCAAAAACATTCAGTACTTC.

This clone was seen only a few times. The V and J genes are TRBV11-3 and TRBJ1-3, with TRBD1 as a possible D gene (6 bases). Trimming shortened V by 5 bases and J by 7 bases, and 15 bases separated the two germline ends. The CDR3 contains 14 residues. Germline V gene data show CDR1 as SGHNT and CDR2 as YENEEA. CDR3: CASSLGQSQNTIYF. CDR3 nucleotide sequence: TGTGCCAGCAGCCTCGGACAGAGCCAGAACACCATATATTTT.

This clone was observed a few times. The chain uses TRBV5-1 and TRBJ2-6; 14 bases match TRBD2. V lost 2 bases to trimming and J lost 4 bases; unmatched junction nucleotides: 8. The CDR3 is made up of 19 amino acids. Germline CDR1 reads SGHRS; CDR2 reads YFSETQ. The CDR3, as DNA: TGCGCCAGCAGCTTCCAGACTAGCGGGAGGGCGTTGGGGGCCAACGTCCTGACTTTC. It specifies CASSFQTSGRALGANVLTF.